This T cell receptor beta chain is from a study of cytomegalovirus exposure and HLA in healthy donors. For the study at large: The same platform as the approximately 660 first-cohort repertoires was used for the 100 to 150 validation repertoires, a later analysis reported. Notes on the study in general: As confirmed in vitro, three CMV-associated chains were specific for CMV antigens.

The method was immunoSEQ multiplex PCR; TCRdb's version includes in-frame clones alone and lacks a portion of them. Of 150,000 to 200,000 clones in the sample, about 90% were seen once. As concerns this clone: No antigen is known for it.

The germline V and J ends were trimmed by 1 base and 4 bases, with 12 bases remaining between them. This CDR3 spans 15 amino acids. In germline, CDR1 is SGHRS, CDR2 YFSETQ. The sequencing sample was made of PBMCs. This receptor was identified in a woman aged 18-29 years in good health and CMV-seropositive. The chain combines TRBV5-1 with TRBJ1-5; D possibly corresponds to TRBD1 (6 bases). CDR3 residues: CASSLRDNSNQPQHF. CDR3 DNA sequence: TGCGCCAGCAGCTTGAGGGACAATTCAAATCAGCCCCAGCATTTT. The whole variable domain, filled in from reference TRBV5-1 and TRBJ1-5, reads KAGVTQTPRYLIKTRGQQVTLSCSPISGHRSVSWYQQTPGQGLQFLFEYFSETQRNKGNFPGRFSGRQFSNSRSEMNVSTLELGDSALYLCASSLRDNSNQPQHFGDGTRLSIL.